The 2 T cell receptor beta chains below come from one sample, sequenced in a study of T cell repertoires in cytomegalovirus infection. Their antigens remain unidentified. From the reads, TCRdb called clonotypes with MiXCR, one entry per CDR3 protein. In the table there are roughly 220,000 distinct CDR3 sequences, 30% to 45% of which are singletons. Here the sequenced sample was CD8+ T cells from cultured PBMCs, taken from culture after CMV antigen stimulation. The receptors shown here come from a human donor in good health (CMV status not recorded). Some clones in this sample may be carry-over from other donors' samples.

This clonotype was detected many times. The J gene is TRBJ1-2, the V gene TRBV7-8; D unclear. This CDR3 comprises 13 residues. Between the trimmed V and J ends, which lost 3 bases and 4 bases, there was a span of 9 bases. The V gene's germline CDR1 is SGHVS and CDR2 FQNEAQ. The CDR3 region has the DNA TGTGCCAGCAGCTTCTACATTGGCTATGGCTACACCTTC. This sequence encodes CASSFYIGYGYTF.

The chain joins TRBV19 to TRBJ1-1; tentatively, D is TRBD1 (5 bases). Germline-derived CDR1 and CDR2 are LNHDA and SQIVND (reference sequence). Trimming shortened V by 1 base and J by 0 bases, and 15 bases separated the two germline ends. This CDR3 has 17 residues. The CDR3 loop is CASSIGRRRGVNTEAFF. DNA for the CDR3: TGTGCCAGTAGTATAGGACGGCGAAGGGGCGTGAACACTGAAGCTTTCTTT.